This is a list of T cell receptor beta chains from one sample in a study of blood T cell repertoires in COVID-19. Profiled with immunoSEQ multiplex PCR; TCRdb holds only in-frame clones, not every one. The sample lists about 53,000 clones, about 77% seen once, with around 42% in the top ten. The sample taken for sequencing was peripheral blood. The receptor source for this set is a man aged 65 to 79 with active or convalescent COVID-19. Each CDR3 is given with its conserved first and last residue. A D gene is named only where the DNA matches it firmly.

DNA	CDR3	V	D	J
TGCGCCAGCAGCTTGGCTGGTAGCGCGAGCTCCTACAATGAGCAGTTCTTC	CASSLAGSASSYNEQFF	TRBV5-1	.	TRBJ2-1
TGCGCCAGCAGCTGGGGGACTAGCGGGGGCCAAGAGACCCAGTACTTC	CASSWGTSGGQETQYF	TRBV5-1	TRBD2	TRBJ2-5
TGTGCCAGCAGTTACGTGAAGGGGGCGGCCGGGGAGCTGTTTTTT	CASSYVKGAAGELFF	TRBV6-6	TRBD1	TRBJ2-2
TGTGCCAGCAGTGGGGACAGGGGGCTGAATTCACCCCTCCACTTT	CASSGDRGLNSPLHF	TRBV25-1	TRBD1	TRBJ1-6
TGTGCCAGCAGTTTACGGGGACTACAAAACATTCAGTACTTC	CASSLRGLQNIQYF	TRBV27	TRBD2	TRBJ2-4
TGTGCCAGCAGCCCTTCCCCAGGACTAGCGGGCTTCCAAGAGACCCAGTACTTC	CASSPSPGLAGFQETQYF	TRBV6-2/TRBV6-3	TRBD2	TRBJ2-5
TGTGCCAGCAGTCTCAGGACTAACGGCTACAATGAGCAGTTCTTC	CASSLRTNGYNEQFF	TRBV28	.	TRBJ2-1
TGTGCCAGCAGCTTAAATCCTAGATCAGATACGCAGTATTTT	CASSLNPRSDTQYF	TRBV11-1	.	TRBJ2-3
TGTGCCAGCGCCCGGGGAGGAGGGAACAATCAGCCCCAGCATTTT	CASARGGGNNQPQHF	TRBV3-1/TRBV3-2	.	TRBJ1-5
TGTGCCAGCAGTGATCGAAATGCACTGAAAGCTTTCTTT	CASSDRNALKAFF	TRBV6-1	.	TRBJ1-1